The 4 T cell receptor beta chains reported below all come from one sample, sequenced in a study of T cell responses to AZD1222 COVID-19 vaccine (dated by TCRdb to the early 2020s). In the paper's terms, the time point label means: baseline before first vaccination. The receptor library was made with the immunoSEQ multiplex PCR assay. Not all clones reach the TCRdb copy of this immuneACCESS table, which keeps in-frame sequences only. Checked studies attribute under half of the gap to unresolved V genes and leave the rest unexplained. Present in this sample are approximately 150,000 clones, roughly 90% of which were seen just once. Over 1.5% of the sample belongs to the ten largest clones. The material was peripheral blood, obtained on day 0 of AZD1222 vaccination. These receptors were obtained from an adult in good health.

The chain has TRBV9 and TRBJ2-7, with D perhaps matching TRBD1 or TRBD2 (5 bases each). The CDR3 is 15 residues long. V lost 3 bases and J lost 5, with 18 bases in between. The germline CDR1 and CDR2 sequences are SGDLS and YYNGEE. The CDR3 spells CASSALGTPFNEQYF. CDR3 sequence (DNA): TGTGCCAGCAGCGCTCTGGGGACCCCTTTTAACGAGCAGTACTTC.

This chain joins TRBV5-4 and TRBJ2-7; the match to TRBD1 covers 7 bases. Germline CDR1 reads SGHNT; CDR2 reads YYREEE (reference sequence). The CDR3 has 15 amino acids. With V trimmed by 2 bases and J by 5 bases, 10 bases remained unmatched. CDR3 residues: CASSLGGDTSHEQYF. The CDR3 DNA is TGTGCCAGCAGCTTAGGGGGCGATACGAGCCACGAGCAGTACTTC. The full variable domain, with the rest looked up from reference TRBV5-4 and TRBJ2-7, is ETGVTQSPTHLIKTRGQQVTLRCSSQSGHNTVSWYQQALGQGPQFIFQYYREEENGRGNFPPRFSGLQFPNYSSELNVNALELDDSALYLCASSLGGDTSHEQYFGPGTRLTVT.

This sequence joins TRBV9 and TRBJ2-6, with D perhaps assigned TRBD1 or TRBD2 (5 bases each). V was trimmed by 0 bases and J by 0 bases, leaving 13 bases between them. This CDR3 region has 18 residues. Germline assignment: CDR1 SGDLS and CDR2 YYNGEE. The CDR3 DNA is TGTGCCAGCAGCGTAGAGAGGGGCCTCGGCTCTGGGGCCAACGTCCTGACTTTC. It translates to CASSVERGLGSGANVLTF.

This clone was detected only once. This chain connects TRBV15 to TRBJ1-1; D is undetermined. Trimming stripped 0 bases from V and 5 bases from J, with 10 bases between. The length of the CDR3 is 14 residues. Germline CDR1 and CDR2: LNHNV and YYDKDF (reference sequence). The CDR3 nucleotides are TGTGCCACCAGCAGAGATGGTGTGGGGACTGAAGCTTTCTTT. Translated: CATSRDGVGTEAFF. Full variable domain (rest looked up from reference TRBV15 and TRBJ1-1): DAMVIQNPRYQVTQFGKPVTLSCSQTLNHNVMYWYQQKSSQAPKLLFHYYDKDFNNEADTPDNFQSRRPNTSFCFLDIRSPGLGDTAMYLCATSRDGVGTEAFFGQGTRLTVV.